A single sample is the source of the 2 T cell receptor beta chains below, sequenced in a study of long-term antiretroviral therapy in people with HIV. The immunoSEQ assay was v3.0, run at survey level. Some clones are missing from TCRdb's copy, which holds only in-frame ones; the method was immunoSEQ multiplex PCR. In the table there are fewer than 25,000 clones, approximately 89% of which are singletons. Source: unsorted PBMCs, taken approximately 2.5 years after starting antiretroviral therapy. Receptors originate from a woman aged 45-59 years with HIV.

The genes are TRBV10-3 and TRBJ1-4; TRBD1 aligns across 11 bases. The junction had 4 bases not matched to a gene; V was cut back by 11 bases and J by 8 bases. CDR3 length: 12 residues. CDR1 is ENHRY and CDR2 is SYGVKD in the germline V gene. CDR3 amino acids: CASRDRGEKLFF. CDR3 nucleotides: TGTGCCTCCCGGGACAGGGGGGAAAAACTGTTTTTT.

This clone is a singleton in its sample. This chain connects TRBV5-1 to TRBJ2-2; D is unresolved. Germline V gene lookup returns CDR1 SGHRS and CDR2 YFSETQ. V was clipped by 2 bases and J by 4 bases, with 9 bases between them. The CDR3 has 14 residues. The CDR3 here is CASSFSEPTGELFF. DNA for the CDR3: TGCGCCAGCAGCTTCTCCGAGCCCACCGGGGAGCTGTTTTTT.